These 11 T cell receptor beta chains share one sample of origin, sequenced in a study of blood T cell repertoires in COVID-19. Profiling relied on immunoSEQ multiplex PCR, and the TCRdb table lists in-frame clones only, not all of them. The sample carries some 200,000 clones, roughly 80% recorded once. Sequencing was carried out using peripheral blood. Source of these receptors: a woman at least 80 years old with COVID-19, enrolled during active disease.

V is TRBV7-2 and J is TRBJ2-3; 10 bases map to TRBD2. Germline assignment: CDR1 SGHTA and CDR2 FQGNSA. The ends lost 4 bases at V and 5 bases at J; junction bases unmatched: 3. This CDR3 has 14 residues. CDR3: CASSSGLAVDTQYF. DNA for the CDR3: TGTGCCAGCAGCTCCGGACTAGCGGTAGATACGCAGTATTTT. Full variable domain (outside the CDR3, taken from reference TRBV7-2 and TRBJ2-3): GAGVSQSPSNKVTEKGKDVELRCDPISGHTALYWYRQSLGQGLEFLIYFQGNSAPDKSGLPSDRFSAERTGGSVSTLTIQRTQQEDSAVYLCASSSGLAVDTQYFGPGTRLTVL.

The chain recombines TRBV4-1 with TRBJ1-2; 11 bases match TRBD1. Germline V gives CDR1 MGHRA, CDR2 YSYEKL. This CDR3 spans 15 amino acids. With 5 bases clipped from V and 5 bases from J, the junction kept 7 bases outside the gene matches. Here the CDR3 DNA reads TGCGCCAGCAGCTTGCGGGACAGGGGGGGGTATGGCTACACCTTC. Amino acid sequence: CASSLRDRGGYGYTF.

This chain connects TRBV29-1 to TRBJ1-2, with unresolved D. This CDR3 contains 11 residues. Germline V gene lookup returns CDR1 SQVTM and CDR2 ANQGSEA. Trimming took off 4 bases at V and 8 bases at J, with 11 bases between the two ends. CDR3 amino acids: CSVVVFEGYTF. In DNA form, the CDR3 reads TGCAGCGTTGTGGTATTCGAGGGCTACACCTTC.

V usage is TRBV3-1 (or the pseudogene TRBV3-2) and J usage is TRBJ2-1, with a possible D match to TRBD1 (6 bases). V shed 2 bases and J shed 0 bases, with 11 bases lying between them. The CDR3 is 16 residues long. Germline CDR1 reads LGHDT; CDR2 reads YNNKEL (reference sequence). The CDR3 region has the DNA TGTGCCAGCAGCCAAAGGGGGTTGAGCTCCTACAATGAGCAGTTCTTC. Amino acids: CASSQRGLSSYNEQFF.

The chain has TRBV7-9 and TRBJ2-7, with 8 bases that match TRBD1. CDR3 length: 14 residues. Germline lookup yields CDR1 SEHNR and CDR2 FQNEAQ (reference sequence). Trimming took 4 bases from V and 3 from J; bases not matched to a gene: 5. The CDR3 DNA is TGTGCCAGCAGCTATTCAGGGGGCCTCTACGAGCAGTACTTC. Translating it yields CASSYSGGLYEQYF.

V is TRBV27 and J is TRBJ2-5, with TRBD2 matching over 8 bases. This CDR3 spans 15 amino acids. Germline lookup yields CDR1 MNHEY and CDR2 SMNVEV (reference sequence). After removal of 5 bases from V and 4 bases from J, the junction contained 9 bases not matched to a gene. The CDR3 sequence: CASSHLESGRETQYF. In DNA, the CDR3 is TGTGCCAGCAGTCACCTGGAAAGCGGGAGAGAGACCCAGTACTTC.

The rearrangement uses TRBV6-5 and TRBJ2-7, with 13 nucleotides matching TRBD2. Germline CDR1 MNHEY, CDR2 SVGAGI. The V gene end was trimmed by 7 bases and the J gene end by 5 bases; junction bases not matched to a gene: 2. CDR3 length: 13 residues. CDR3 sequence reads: CASTGLAGDEQYF. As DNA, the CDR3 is TGTGCCAGCACCGGACTAGCGGGGGACGAGCAGTACTTC.

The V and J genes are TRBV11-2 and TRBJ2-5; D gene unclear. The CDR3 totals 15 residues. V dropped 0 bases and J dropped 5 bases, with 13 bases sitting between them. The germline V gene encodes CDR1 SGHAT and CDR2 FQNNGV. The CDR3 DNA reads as TGTGCCAGCAGCTTAGAACTCGAAGCCGGGGAGACCCAGTACTTC. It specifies CASSLELEAGETQYF.

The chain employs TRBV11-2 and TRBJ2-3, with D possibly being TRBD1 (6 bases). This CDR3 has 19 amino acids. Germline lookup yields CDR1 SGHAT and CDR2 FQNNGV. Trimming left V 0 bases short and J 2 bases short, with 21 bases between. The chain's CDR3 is CASSLEIFRSTGPTDTQYF. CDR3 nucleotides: TGTGCCAGCAGCTTAGAAATCTTTAGATCAACAGGGCCCACAGATACGCAGTATTTT.

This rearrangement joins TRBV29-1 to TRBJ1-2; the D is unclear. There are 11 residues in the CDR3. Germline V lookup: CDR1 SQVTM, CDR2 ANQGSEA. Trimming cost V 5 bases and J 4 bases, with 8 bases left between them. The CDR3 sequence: CSVSVSYGYTF. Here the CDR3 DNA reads TGCAGCGTTAGTGTGAGCTATGGCTACACCTTC.

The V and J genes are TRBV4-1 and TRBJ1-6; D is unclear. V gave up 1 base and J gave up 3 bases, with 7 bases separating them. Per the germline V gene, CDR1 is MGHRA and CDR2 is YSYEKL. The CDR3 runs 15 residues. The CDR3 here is CASSQAEDYNSPLHF. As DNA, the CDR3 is TGCGCCAGCAGCCAAGCAGAGGACTATAATTCACCCCTCCACTTT.